This TCR beta chain comes out of a study of T-cell memory formation after mild COVID-19. Overall study: Largely donor-specific sequence clusters came from a couple of donors.

By share of the sample, this clonotype is large. The antigen is not known. Study-wide findings and caveats: Contracting clones from day 15 to 85 showed balanced CD4/CD8; later expanders favored CD4+.

The CDR3 length is 15 residues. CDR1 DFQATT and CDR2 SNEGSKA come from the germline V gene (reference sequence). V shed 5 bases, J shed 4 bases, and the junction held 10 bases outside the gene matches. 5'RACE primed at constant segments yielded TCR alpha and TCR beta cDNA libraries bearing sample barcodes and UMIs. TCRdb re-analysed the 5' RACE reads in MiXCR, keeping a single row per CDR3 protein. The data contain a few hundred thousand distinct CDR3 sequences, around 27% of them singletons. This chain links TRBV20-1 with TRBJ2-3, with 9 bases identical to TRBD2. The material sequenced was PBMCs or a T cell subset sorted from them (not recorded which). This receptor was obtained from an adult woman who had mild COVID-19 (a few samples of this study predate the infection). Cell type and time point are not known. CDR3 loop: CSAGQIGGGADTQYF. DNA for the CDR3: TGCAGTGCTGGACAGATCGGCGGGGGGGCAGATACGCAGTATTTT.